This T cell receptor (beta chain) came from a study of CD8 T cells in Susac syndrome. The CDR3 spans 12 residues. V lost 2 bases to trimming and J lost 7 bases, with 8 bases between them. Per the germline V gene, CDR1 is SGHAT and CDR2 is FQDESV (reference sequence). A quantity of about 0.5 to 1 ug RNA underwent reverse transcription using random hexamers. Coverage of TCR beta CDR3 amplification by immunoSEQ multiplex PCR extended to 54 Vbeta and 13 Jbeta. TCRdb analysed the immunoSEQ multiplex PCR reads with MiXCR anew, one entry per CDR3 protein. This sample carries 330,000 or so distinct CDR3 sequences, about 89% of them seen once, and the ten largest clones take under 0.2%. The sequenced target, TCR beta, came from blood CD8+ and CD4+ T cells. TEMRA cells were FACS-enriched, and CD8+ and CD4+ T cells were isolated negatively.

This receptor was obtained from a human donor with multiple sclerosis. The chain has TRBV11-1 and TRBJ1-1; the D is unclear. Sequencing input: CD8+ T cells from PBMCs. In nucleotides, the CDR3 is TGTGCCAGCAGCTTACAGGCGGGTGAAGCTTTCTTT. It is translated as CASSLQAGEAFF.